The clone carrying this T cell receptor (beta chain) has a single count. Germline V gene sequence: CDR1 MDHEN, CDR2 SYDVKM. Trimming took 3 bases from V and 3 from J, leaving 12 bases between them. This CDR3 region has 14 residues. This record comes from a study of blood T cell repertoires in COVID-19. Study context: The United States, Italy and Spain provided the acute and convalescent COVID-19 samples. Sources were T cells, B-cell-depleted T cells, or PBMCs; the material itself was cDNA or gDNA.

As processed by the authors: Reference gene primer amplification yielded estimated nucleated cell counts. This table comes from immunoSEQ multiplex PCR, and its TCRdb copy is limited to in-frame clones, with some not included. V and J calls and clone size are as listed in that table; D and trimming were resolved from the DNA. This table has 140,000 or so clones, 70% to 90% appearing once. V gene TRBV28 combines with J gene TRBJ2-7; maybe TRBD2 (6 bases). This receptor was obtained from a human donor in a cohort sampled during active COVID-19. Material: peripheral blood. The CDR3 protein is CASSFGRQFYEQYF. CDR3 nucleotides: TGTGCCAGCAGTTTCGGGAGACAGTTCTACGAGCAGTACTTC. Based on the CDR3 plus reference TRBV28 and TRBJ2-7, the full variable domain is DVKVTQSSRYLVKRTGEKVFLECVQDMDHENMFWYRQDPGLGLRLIYFSYDVKMKEKGDIPEGYSVSREKKERFSLILESASTNQTSMYLCASSFGRQFYEQYFGPGTRLTVT.